Each of the 22 T cell receptor beta chains below was sequenced from the same sample in a study of beta chain features in type 1 diabetes. Investigators reverse transcribed all isolated RNA, so they sequenced expressed TCRB transcripts. Assay: immunoSEQ multiplex PCR; the TCRdb copy retains only in-frame clones and omits some. The table shows 350,000 or so clones, with roughly a fifth occurring only once. The sample comprised naive CD4+ T cells from blood. The receptors come from a woman between 18 and 29 years old in good health.

The chain uses TRBV5-6 and TRBJ1-2; possibly TRBD1 for D (5 bases). CDR3 size: 13 residues. The germline CDR1 and CDR2 sequences are SGHDT and YYEEEE. Trimming cost V 4 bases and J 8 bases, with 15 bases left between them. The CDR3 nucleotides are TGTGCCAGCAGCCCCGGGACTGCAGGGGGCTACACCTTC. Translation gives CASSPGTAGGYTF.

The chain links TRBV30 to TRBJ2-7, with a possible D match to TRBD1 (6 bases). Germline CDR1 reads GTSNPN; CDR2 reads SVGIG (reference sequence). Between the trimmed V and J ends, which lost 0 bases and 7 bases, there was a span of 13 bases. This CDR3 region has 13 residues. CDR3 loop: CAWSVHRVEEQYF. The CDR3 DNA sequence: TGTGCCTGGAGTGTACACAGGGTGGAGGAGCAGTACTTC. Full variable domain (remainder filled in from reference TRBV30 and TRBJ2-7): SQTIHQWPATLVQPVGSPLSLECTVEGTSNPNLYWYRQAAGRGLQLLFYSVGIGQISSEVPQNLSASRPQDRQFILSSKKLLLSDSGFYLCAWSVHRVEEQYFGPGTRLTVT.

This clone was seen only a few times. The chain has TRBV6-5 and TRBJ2-5; tentative D call: TRBD2 (6 bases). Trimming removed 2 bases from V and 1 base from J, with 11 bases in between. Germline V gene data show CDR1 as MNHEY and CDR2 as SVGAGI. This CDR3 comprises 15 residues. The CDR3 protein is CASSYGGMGQETQYF. CDR3 in DNA: TGTGCCAGCAGTTACGGCGGGATGGGCCAAGAGACCCAGTACTTC.

V is TRBV5-4 and J is TRBJ2-2; 8 nucleotides line up with TRBD1. J gave up 6 bases and V 0 bases, and 10 bases lay outside the gene matches. The CDR3 consists of 17 residues. Per germline, CDR1 SGHNT and CDR2 YYREEE (reference sequence). The CDR3 bases are TGTGCCAGCAGCTTGGCCTATGGACAGGGAAGACCCGGGGAGCTGTTTTTT. Its translation: CASSLAYGQGRPGELFF. The complete variable domain, with remaining parts taken from reference TRBV5-4 and TRBJ2-2, reads ETGVTQSPTHLIKTRGQQVTLRCSSQSGHNTVSWYQQALGQGPQFIFQYYREEENGRGNFPPRFSGLQFPNYSSELNVNALELDDSALYLCASSLAYGQGRPGELFFGEGSRLTVL.

This rearrangement joins TRBV5-4 to TRBJ2-5; 7 bases align to TRBD2. The CDR3 extends over 15 amino acids. CDR1 is SGHNT, CDR2 YYREEE, per germline (reference sequence). V shed 3 bases, J shed 0 bases, and the junction held 5 bases outside the gene matches. CDR3 bases: TGTGCCAGCAGCTCGGCGGGGGATCACCAAGAGACCCAGTACTTC. Translated, it gives CASSSAGDHQETQYF.

This rearrangement joins TRBV19 to TRBJ1-1; 12 nucleotides align to TRBD1. Germline V gene data show CDR1 as LNHDA and CDR2 as SQIVND (reference sequence). This CDR3 comprises 16 residues. V was pared by 11 bases and J by 2 bases, with 12 bases of the junction left unmatched. DNA for the CDR3: TGTGCCTCGAGGGCGAGGGACAGGGGGCGAAACACTGAAGCTTTCTTT. It specifies CASRARDRGRNTEAFF.

This clone was counted a few times. This CDR3 is CASSLTRIRGTGANVLTF. The CDR3 nucleotides read TGTGCCAGCAGCTTAACACGAATTAGGGGAACTGGGGCCAACGTCCTGACTTTC. The chain couples TRBV11-3 to TRBJ2-6; a weak D match, TRBD1 (5 bases). This CDR3 region has 18 residues. The V end lost 2 bases, the J end lost 2 bases, and 16 bases lay between the germline ends. The germline CDR1 and CDR2 sequences are SGHNT and YENEEA.

This clone was counted only a few times. The J gene is TRBJ1-6, the V gene TRBV27; weak D call: TRBD1 (5 bases). From germline, CDR1 is MNHEY and CDR2 SMNVEV (reference sequence). The CDR3 is 14 amino acids. V was clipped by 4 bases and J by 8 bases, with 12 bases between them. The CDR3 region is CASSSRATDSPLHF. CDR3 nucleotides: TGTGCCAGCAGTTCCAGGGCGACGGATTCACCCCTCCACTTT.

The chain carries TRBV5-1 and TRBJ1-1; TRBD1 is a possible D gene (6 bases). CDR3 length equals 12 residues. Trimming pared 4 bases from V and 11 bases from J, leaving 15 bases between. CDR1 is SGHRS, CDR2 YFSETQ, per germline. DNA of the CDR3: TGCGCCAGCAGCGTACAGGGTCCGTACGCTTTCTTT. Translation: CASSVQGPYAFF.

This clone has just a few counts. V and J are TRBV29-1 and TRBJ1-2; no clear D. Germline CDR1 SQVTM, CDR2 ANQGSEA. V was pared by 1 base and J by 14 bases, with 17 bases between. CDR3 length: 12 amino acids. The CDR3 bases are TGCAGCGTTGAAGCGGCAGGATCCGTAGTAACCTTC. This translates into CSVEAAGSVVTF. The full variable domain, its missing parts supplied by reference TRBV29-1 and TRBJ1-2, is SAVISQKPSRDICQRGTSLTIQCQVDSQVTMMFWYRQQPGQSLTLIATANQGSEATYESGFVIDKFPISRPNLTFSTLTVSNMSPEDSSIYLCSVEAAGSVVTFGSGTRLTVV.

This clone has a handful of counts. The gene calls are TRBV9 and TRBJ1-1, with D uncertain. CDR1 and CDR2 from the germline V gene are SGDLS and YYNGEE. The V gene lost 5 bases and the J gene lost 3 bases, with 14 bases spanning the gap. The CDR3 consists of 14 residues. The CDR3 loop reads CASRREGIDTEAFF. Written as DNA, the CDR3 is TGTGCCAGCAGGAGGGAGGGAATAGACACTGAAGCTTTCTTT.

The V and J genes are TRBV7-2 and TRBJ2-7, with 7 bases matching TRBD2. The germline V gene encodes CDR1 SGHTA and CDR2 FQGNSA. CDR3 size: 14 residues. The V gene end was trimmed by 6 bases and the J gene end by 2 bases; junction bases not matched to a gene: 7. The CDR3 loop reads CASRAGGTTYEQYF. CDR3 sequence (DNA): TGTGCCAGCAGAGCCGGGGGGACTACCTACGAGCAGTACTTC.

This clone was observed a single time. The chain combines TRBV5-4 with TRBJ2-5, with 7 nucleotides matching TRBD2. The germline CDR1 and CDR2 sequences are SGHNT and YYREEE (reference sequence). The J segment lost 3 bases and the V segment lost 3 bases, leaving 17 bases of the junction unmatched. The CDR3 spans 18 residues. CDR3 in amino acids: CASSSGTTASPGEETQYF. The CDR3 DNA reads TGTGCCAGCAGCTCCGGGACTACGGCTAGTCCGGGGGAAGAGACCCAGTACTTC.

The chain has TRBV4-2 and TRBJ1-4, with no clear D. The CDR3 length is 13 residues. Germline V gives CDR1 LGHNA, CDR2 YNFKEQ. Trimming removed 0 bases at V and 10 bases at J, with 9 bases between. The CDR3 coding sequence is TGTGCCAGCAGCCAAGAGAGTTGGGCAAAACTGTTTTTT. This encodes CASSQESWAKLFF.

The chain links TRBV7-9 to TRBJ2-7, with D perhaps TRBD1 (6 bases). The V end lost 8 bases, the J end lost 2 bases, and 19 bases lay between the germline ends. This CDR3 contains 15 residues. Germline V CDR1 and CDR2: SEHNR, FQNEAQ (reference sequence). CDR3 sequence reads: CASGRGTGLPYEQYF. The CDR3 bases are TGTGCCAGCGGAAGGGGGACGGGGCTTCCCTACGAGCAGTACTTC.

This clone was picked up a small number of times. The identical CDR3 is also encoded by other nucleotide sequences in the sample. The chain recombines TRBV2 with TRBJ1-5; D possibly corresponds to TRBD1 (5 bases). The CDR3 has 14 amino acids. Germline assignment: CDR1 SNHLY and CDR2 FYNNEI. Trimming pared 3 bases from V and 2 bases from J, leaving 8 bases between. DNA of the CDR3: TGTGCCAGCAGTGACAGGGTTGGCAATCAGCCCCAGCATTTT. Translating gives CASSDRVGNQPQHF. Drawing the rest from reference TRBV2 and TRBJ1-5, the complete variable domain is EPEVTQTPSHQVTQMGQEVILRCVPISNHLYFYWYRQILGQKVEFLVSFYNNEISEKSEIFDDQFSVERPDGSNFTLKIRSTKLEDSAMYFCASSDRVGNQPQHFGDGTRLSIL.

The V and J genes are TRBV7-3 and TRBJ1-5, with TRBD1 as a possible D gene (6 bases). V was trimmed by 5 bases and J by 4 bases, leaving 12 bases between them. Germline V CDR1 and CDR2: SGHTA, FQGTGA. CDR3 size: 14 residues. The CDR3 nucleotides are TGTGCCAGCAGCGCGGAGGGGGGGAATCAGCCCCAGCATTTT. Translation: CASSAEGGNQPQHF.

The J gene is TRBJ2-5, the V gene TRBV11-3, with 11 positions matching TRBD2. Trimming cost V 5 bases and J 3 bases; bases outside gene matches: 11. The CDR3 has 17 amino acids. Germline loops: CDR1 SGHNT, CDR2 YENEEA. The CDR3 protein is CASSLHYQTSGKETQYF. DNA of the CDR3: TGTGCCAGCAGCCTCCACTACCAGACTAGCGGGAAAGAGACCCAGTACTTC.

This clone was counted only a few times. The chain is built from TRBV30 and TRBJ2-7, with D hard to call. Germline loops: CDR1 GTSNPN, CDR2 SVGIG (reference sequence). The ends were cut back, 0 bases at V and 4 bases at J, with 7 bases in the middle. The CDR3 runs to 12 residues. CDR3 nucleotide sequence: TGTGCCTGGAGTGTACAGCAGTACGAGCAGTACTTC. It yields the protein CAWSVQQYEQYF.

This clone showed up just a few times. The chain uses TRBV2 and TRBJ2-6; 7 bases fit TRBD2. Germline V gives CDR1 SNHLY, CDR2 FYNNEI. The CDR3 totals 16 residues. Trimming removed 8 bases from V and 0 bases from J; junction bases left unmatched: 7. This chain's CDR3 is CASRVQRDSGANVLTF. CDR3 sequence (DNA): TGTGCCAGCCGGGTCCAGCGGGACTCTGGGGCCAACGTCCTGACTTTC.

This rearrangement joins TRBV28 to TRBJ2-1; 9 bases align to TRBD2. Germline lookup yields CDR1 MDHEN and CDR2 SYDVKM. V dropped 5 bases and J dropped 6; count of bases not matched to a gene: 11. There are 16 residues in the CDR3. This CDR3 reads CASSRVAGEVRNEQFF. The CDR3 region has the DNA TGTGCCAGCAGTCGAGTAGCGGGAGAGGTGCGCAATGAGCAGTTCTTC.

V and J are TRBV4-2 and TRBJ2-1; TRBD1 matches 8 bases. The CDR3 is 16 residues long. Trimming cost V 4 bases and J 1 base; bases outside gene matches: 6. CDR1 LGHNA and CDR2 YNFKEQ come from the germline V gene. CDR3 sequence: CASSREDRVSYNEQFF. In DNA, the CDR3 is TGTGCCAGCAGCCGGGAGGACAGGGTATCCTACAATGAGCAGTTCTTC.